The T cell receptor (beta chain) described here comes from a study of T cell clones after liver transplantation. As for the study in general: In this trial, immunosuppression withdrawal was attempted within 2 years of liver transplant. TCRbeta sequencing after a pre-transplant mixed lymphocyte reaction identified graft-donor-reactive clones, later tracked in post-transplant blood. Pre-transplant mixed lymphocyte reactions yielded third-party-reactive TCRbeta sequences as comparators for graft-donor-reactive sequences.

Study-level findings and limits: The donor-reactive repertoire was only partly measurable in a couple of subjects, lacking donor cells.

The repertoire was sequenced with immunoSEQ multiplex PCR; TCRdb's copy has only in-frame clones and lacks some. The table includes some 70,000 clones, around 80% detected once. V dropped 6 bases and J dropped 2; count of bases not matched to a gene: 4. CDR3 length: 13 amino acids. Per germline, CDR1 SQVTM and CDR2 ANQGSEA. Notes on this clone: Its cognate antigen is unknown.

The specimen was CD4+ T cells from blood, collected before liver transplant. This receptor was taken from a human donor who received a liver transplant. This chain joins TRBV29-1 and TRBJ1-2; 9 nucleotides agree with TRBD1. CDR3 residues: CSVSGQGNYGYTF. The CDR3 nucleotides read TGCAGCGTGTCCGGACAGGGGAACTATGGCTACACCTTC.